This T cell receptor beta chain was found in a study of regulatory T cells in long-lasting Graves disease. The CDR3 has 16 residues. V lost 6 bases to trimming and J lost 4 bases, with 21 bases between them. This clonotype was counted between two and nine times. Its antigen is as yet unknown. Overall study results and limits: There was favoring of TRBV28, TRBJ1-2 and TRBJ2-5 in persistent disease.

Described time point: newly diagnosed GD, antithyroid drugs for less than 3 months. TCR sequences were obtained from RNA taken from PBMCs. Arm-PCR of CDR3 regions and iRepertoire HTBI primers were used to build TCR beta libraries. MiXCR, run by TCRdb on the multiplex PCR reads, gives a single entry per CDR3 protein. The profile covers a few hundred thousand distinct CDR3 sequences, with roughly 15% appearing a single time and around a sixth taken by the ten largest. These same data were also listed under a study on T cells in Graves' hyperthyroidism and ophthalmopathy. As that study records: Stable hyperthyroidism was told apart from ophthalmopathy by a model built on 13 V-J features.

The rearrangement joins TRBV12-3 or TRBV12-4 to TRBJ1-2, with D perhaps matching TRBD1 (5 bases). The clonotype originates from a woman aged 50 to 60 with Graves disease. The sequencing here drew on peripheral blood mononuclear cells (PBMCs), taken at new diagnosis, from a patient treated with antithyroid drugs. The CDR3 region has the DNA TGTGCCAGCAGCCGGGCGGGGCAGGGTGGACTCTATGGCTACACCTTC. Translated, it gives CASSRAGQGGLYGYTF.